A single sample gave rise to the 10 T cell receptor beta chains below, sequenced in a study of T-cell reconstitution after alpha-beta-depleted transplantation in children. Unique molecular identifiers featured in how the TCRbeta library was prepared. TCRdb called the PCR reads again in MiXCR, with one record for every CDR3 protein. This sample carries a few hundred thousand distinct CDR3 sequences, over 25% of them seen once, and the ten largest clones take around a third. Sequencing used PBMCs, obtained before TCRalphabeta/CD19-depleted stem cell transplant. Source of these receptors: a boy under two years old with Wiskott-Aldrich syndrome, due to receive a stem cell transplant.

The chain links TRBV29-1 to TRBJ2-7, with 15 bases aligning to TRBD2. CDR1 is SQVTM, CDR2 ANQGSEA, per germline. V lost 6 bases to trimming and J lost 5 bases; unmatched junction nucleotides: 8. The CDR3 is made up of 15 amino acids. Here the CDR3 reads CSVDGTSGRFDEQYF. The CDR3 DNA reads as TGCAGCGTGGATGGGACTAGCGGGAGGTTCGACGAGCAGTACTTC.

This clonotype was counted a few times. The gene calls are TRBV12-3 or TRBV12-4 and TRBJ2-7, with 9 bases that match TRBD1. With 6 bases clipped from V and 4 bases from J, the junction kept 4 bases outside the gene matches. This CDR3 comprises 13 residues. The CDR3 loop reads CASRLQGAYEQYF. The DNA for the CDR3 is TGTGCCAGCAGACTACAGGGGGCGTACGAGCAGTACTTC.

The rearrangement joins TRBV15 to TRBJ2-5; no firm D call. V was trimmed by 5 bases and J by 4 bases, leaving 11 bases between them. The CDR3 totals 13 residues. Looked up from germline, CDR1 is LNHNV and CDR2 is YYDKDF (reference sequence). CDR3 loop: CATSEGNGETQYF. DNA of the CDR3: TGTGCCACCAGCGAAGGGAACGGAGAGACCCAGTACTTC.

The chain uses TRBV28 and TRBJ1-4; D remains ambiguous. There are 12 residues in the CDR3. CDR1 and CDR2 from the germline V gene are MDHEN and SYDVKM. V lost 8 bases and J lost 8, with 12 bases in between. The DNA of the CDR3 is TGTGCCAGCGCGAGGGCGCGGGAAAAACTGTTTTTT. Encoded protein: CASARAREKLFF.

The rearrangement joins TRBV5-1 to TRBJ2-1, with D possibly matching TRBD2 (6 bases). In germline, CDR1 is SGHRS, CDR2 YFSETQ. V lost 0 bases and J lost 4, with 11 bases in between. The CDR3 has 15 residues. The CDR3 DNA follows: TGCGCCAGCAGCTTGGGACTAGTGAGTTACAATGAGCAGTTCTTC. This codes for CASSLGLVSYNEQFF.

This rearrangement joins TRBV18 to TRBJ2-1; 8 bases map to TRBD2. V trimming: 0 bases; J trimming: 9 bases; junction bases outside the gene matches: 4. The V gene's germline CDR1 is KGHSH and CDR2 LQKENI. The CDR3 is 14 amino acids. The chain's CDR3 is CASSPPASGSEQFF. CDR3 DNA: TGTGCCAGCTCACCACCGGCTAGCGGGTCTGAGCAGTTCTTC.

This clonotype was counted only a few times. The rearrangement joins TRBV4-2 to TRBJ1-1; possibly TRBD1 for D (5 bases). CDR3 length: 13 residues. The V and J ends lost 1 base and 8 bases respectively, with 11 bases between them. Germline assignment: CDR1 LGHNA and CDR2 YNFKEQ. CDR3 coding DNA: TGTGCCAGCAGCCAAGCGGGGGAGGGCGAAGCTTTCTTT. As protein: CASSQAGEGEAFF.

The rearrangement uses TRBV5-1 and TRBJ2-7; D perhaps matches TRBD2 (5 bases). V lost 4 bases and J 2 bases, leaving 16 bases between the germline ends. The CDR3 contains 15 residues. Germline V gene data show CDR1 as SGHRS and CDR2 as YFSETQ. The CDR3 DNA sequence: TGCGCCAGCAGCCCCTATCAAGGACTGGCCTACGAGCAGTACTTC. It specifies CASSPYQGLAYEQYF.

This clonotype was found a few times. The CDR3 is CASSFLPVINSPLHF. Written as DNA, the CDR3 is TGCGCCAGCAGCTTTCTTCCAGTGATTAATTCACCCCTCCACTTT. This chain links TRBV5-1 with TRBJ1-6, with unresolved D. CDR1 is SGHRS, CDR2 YFSETQ, per germline. The CDR3 runs 15 residues. The V gene lost 2 bases and the J gene lost 6 bases, with 12 bases spanning the gap.

CDR3 DNA: TGCGCCAGCAGCTTTGGTTCTAGCACTAACTATGGCTACACCTTC. Translated: CASSFGSSTNYGYTF. V gene TRBV5-1 combines with J gene TRBJ1-2; D not resolved. The CDR3 is 15 residues long. CDR1 and CDR2 from the germline V gene are SGHRS and YFSETQ. The V and J ends lost 2 bases and 0 bases respectively, with 11 bases between them. The variable domain in full, completed from reference TRBV5-1 and TRBJ1-2, reads KAGVTQTPRYLIKTRGQQVTLSCSPISGHRSVSWYQQTPGQGLQFLFEYFSETQRNKGNFPGRFSGRQFSNSRSEMNVSTLELGDSALYLCASSFGSSTNYGYTFGSGTRLTVV.